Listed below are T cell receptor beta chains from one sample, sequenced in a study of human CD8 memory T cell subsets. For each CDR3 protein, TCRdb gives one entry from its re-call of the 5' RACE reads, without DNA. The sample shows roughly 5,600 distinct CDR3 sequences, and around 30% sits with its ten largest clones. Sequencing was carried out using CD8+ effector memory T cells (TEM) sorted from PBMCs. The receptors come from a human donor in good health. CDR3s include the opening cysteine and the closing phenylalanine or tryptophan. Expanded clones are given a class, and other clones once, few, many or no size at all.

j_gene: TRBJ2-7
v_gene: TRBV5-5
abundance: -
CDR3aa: CASSLGLGVDEQYF

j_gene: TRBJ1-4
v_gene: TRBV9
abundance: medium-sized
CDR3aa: CASSFWAVQNEKLFF

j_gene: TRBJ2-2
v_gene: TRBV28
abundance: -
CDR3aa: CASSIRSSNTGELFF

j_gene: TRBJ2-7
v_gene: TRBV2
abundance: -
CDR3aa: CASSPTTYEQYF

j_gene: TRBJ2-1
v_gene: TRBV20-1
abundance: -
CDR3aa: CSAPPTGVNEQFF

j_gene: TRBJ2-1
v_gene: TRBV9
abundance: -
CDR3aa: CASSVVRLDSYNEQFF

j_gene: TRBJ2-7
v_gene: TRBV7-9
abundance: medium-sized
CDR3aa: CASSLVRDISYEQYF

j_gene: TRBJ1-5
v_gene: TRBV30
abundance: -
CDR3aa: CAWSEGSNSNQPQHF

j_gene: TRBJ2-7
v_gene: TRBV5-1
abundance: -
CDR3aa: CASSSLGGGSGDYEQYF

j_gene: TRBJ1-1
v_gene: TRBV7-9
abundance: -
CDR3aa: CASSFTENTEAFF

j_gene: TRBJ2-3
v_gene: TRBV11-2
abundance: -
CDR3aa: CASSLDSLAGVYF

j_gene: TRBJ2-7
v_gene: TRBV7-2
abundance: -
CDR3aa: CASSLEGDAYEQYF

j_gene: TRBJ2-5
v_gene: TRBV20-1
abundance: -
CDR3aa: CSARGTTSTELTQETQYF

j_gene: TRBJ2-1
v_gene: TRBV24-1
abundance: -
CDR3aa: CATRGGGRTEQFF

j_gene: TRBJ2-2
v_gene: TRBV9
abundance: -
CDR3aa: CASRDRDGWNTGELFF

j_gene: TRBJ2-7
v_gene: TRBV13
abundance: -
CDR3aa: CASSLAGASSYEQYF

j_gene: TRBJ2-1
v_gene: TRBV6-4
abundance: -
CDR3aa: CASSVSSGAYNEQFF

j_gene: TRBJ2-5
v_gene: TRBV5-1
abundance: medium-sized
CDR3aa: CASSSGTGIRMAQETQYF

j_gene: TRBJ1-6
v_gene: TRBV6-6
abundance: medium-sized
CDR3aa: CASSQNLQTLHF

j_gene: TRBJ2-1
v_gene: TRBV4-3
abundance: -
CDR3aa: CASSQDLSDSSYNEQFF

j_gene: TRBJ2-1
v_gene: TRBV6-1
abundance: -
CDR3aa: CASSEVGTSGGAGPFF

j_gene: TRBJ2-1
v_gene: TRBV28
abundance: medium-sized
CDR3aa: CASSPAWDREYNEQFF